This passage covers 9 T cell receptor beta chains from one sample sequenced in a study of blood T cell repertoires in COVID-19. The protocol was immunoSEQ multiplex PCR, while the TCRdb copy is restricted to in-frame clones and leaves out a portion. The sample records about 190,000 clones, 80% to 90% being singletons. Sequencing was done on a sample of peripheral blood. Receptors originate from a woman aged 18-29 years who had recovered from COVID-19.

The rearrangement links TRBV27 to TRBJ2-3; TRBD2 matches 9 bases. This CDR3 has 15 amino acids. Losses at the gene ends were 1 base for V and 4 bases for J; bases not matched to a gene: 3. From germline, CDR1 is MNHEY and CDR2 SMNVEV (reference sequence). CDR3 coding DNA: TGTGCCAGCAGTTTATTGGCGGGGGGGCCAGATACGCAGTATTTT. Its translation is CASSLLAGGPDTQYF.

This chain connects TRBV7-8 to TRBJ2-3; 9 bases align to TRBD2. Per germline, CDR1 SGHVS and CDR2 FQNEAQ. With 1 base clipped from V and 7 bases from J, the junction kept 6 bases outside the gene matches. This CDR3 has 15 residues. DNA of the CDR3: TGTGCCAGCAGCTTAGGGGCTAGCGGGGAACATACGCAGTATTTT. Amino acid sequence: CASSLGASGEHTQYF.

The V and J genes are TRBV9 and TRBJ1-1; TRBD1 agrees at 11 bases. The J segment lost 0 bases and the V segment lost 3 bases, leaving 4 bases of the junction unmatched. The germline V gene encodes CDR1 SGDLS and CDR2 YYNGEE. This CDR3 contains 16 residues. As DNA, the CDR3 is TGTGCCAGCAGCGGGGACAGGGGGACGATGAACACTGAAGCTTTCTTT. This encodes CASSGDRGTMNTEAFF.

The DNA for the CDR3 is TGTGCCAGCAGCGTAGCTGGGACAGGGGGCCGATATGGCTACACCTTC. This codes for CASSVAGTGGRYGYTF. The V gene is TRBV9, the J gene TRBJ1-2; the match to TRBD1 covers 12 bases. CDR1 and CDR2 (germline): SGDLS, YYNGEE. The CDR3 runs 16 residues. J gave up 5 bases and V 0 bases, and 5 bases lay outside the gene matches.

This clone was counted once. The J gene is TRBJ1-1, the V gene TRBV7-2; possible D gene TRBD1, 6 bases. Trimming removed 0 bases from V and 0 bases from J, with 8 bases in between. The length of the CDR3 is 15 residues. From germline, CDR1 is SGHTA and CDR2 FQGNSA. CDR3 DNA: TGTGCCAGCAGCTTAGCCGGACAGATGAACACTGAAGCTTTCTTT. Protein: CASSLAGQMNTEAFF.

The V gene is TRBV5-1, the J gene TRBJ2-5; D not certain. The CDR3 is 13 amino acids. Trimming stripped 0 bases from V and 5 bases from J, with 8 bases between. Per the germline V gene, CDR1 is SGHRS and CDR2 is YFSETQ. CDR3 sequence (DNA): TGCGCCAGCAGCTTGGAAGCGCCGGAGACCCAGTACTTC. This translates into CASSLEAPETQYF.

V usage is TRBV24-1 and J usage is TRBJ2-1; 8 bases match TRBD1. Germline CDR1 reads KGHDR; CDR2 reads SFDVKD. The V segment lost 2 bases and the J segment 3 bases; nucleotides outside the gene matches: 2. The CDR3 runs 15 residues. The CDR3 bases are TGTGCCACCAGTGATTCGGGACAGGACTACAATGAGCAGTTCTTC. Translating gives CATSDSGQDYNEQFF.

A single count supports this clone. The chain employs TRBV11-2 and TRBJ2-7; D remains ambiguous. Germline V gene sequence: CDR1 SGHAT, CDR2 FQNNGV. Trimming stripped 5 bases from V and 3 bases from J, with 14 bases between. The CDR3 runs to 14 residues. The CDR3 DNA follows: TGTGCCAGCAGCACCACCCCAGAGGTCTACGAGCAGTACGTC. Protein product: CASSTTPEVYEQYV.

Regarding this clone: The same CDR3 also results from other DNA sequences found in this sample. V gene TRBV6-2 or TRBV6-3 combines with J gene TRBJ1-2; D may be TRBD1 (6 bases). V was cut by 6 bases and J by 2 bases, with 7 bases left in between. Germline CDR1 and CDR2: MNHEY and SVGEGT. There are 12 residues in the CDR3. The CDR3 spells CASSGQNYGYTF. The CDR3 nucleotides are TGTGCCAGCAGCGGACAGAACTATGGCTACACCTTC.